This T cell receptor beta chain was profiled in a study of human T cells and chemical hapten exposure. For the study at large: The use of 2% DPC on approximately 2 cm by approximately 2 cm of upper inner arm skin constituted sensitization. Study-wide results and limits: Alopecia affected the donors, so their immune response may differ from healthy people's.

Ten or more counts support this clonotype. Antigen unknown. The library gave individual cDNA molecules unique molecular identifiers. TCRdb passed the RACE reads through MiXCR, listing each CDR3 protein once. The sample lists approximately 260,000 distinct CDR3 sequences, about 7.7% occurring once. Indicated time point: pre-sensitization, week 0. Treatment described: therapeutic diphenylcyclopropenone sensitization with weekly scalp DPC. Alopecia patients between 18 and 70 years old and suitable for DPC were used as donors. The germline gives CDR1 SGHAT, CDR2 FQDESV (reference sequence). This CDR3 spans 13 amino acids. Trimming took 4 bases from V and 1 from J, leaving 7 bases between them.

The sequences come from whole blood, collected in connection with sensitization to the hapten diphenylcyclopropenone (DPC). The chain carries TRBV11-1 and TRBJ1-1; D remains unclear. The sequence came from a man between 18 and 29 years old with alopecia areata. Some clones in this sample may be carry-over from other donors' samples. The CDR3, as DNA: TGTGCCAGCAGCTCCCAGGCGAACACTGAAGCTTTCTTT. This codes for CASSSQANTEAFF.